This TCR beta chain was captured in a study of OX40 agonist ivuxolimab in advanced cancers. With 1 base clipped from V and 4 bases from J, the junction kept 6 bases outside the gene matches. The germline V gene encodes CDR1 SGHKS and CDR2 YYEKEE (reference sequence). The CDR3 covers 15 residues. Sequencing used immunoSEQ multiplex PCR; TCRdb keeps in-frame clones, though not all of them. The table shows fewer than 50,000 clones, with roughly 90% occurring only once. This clone was recorded once. The sequenced sample was CD4+ or CD8+ T cells sorted from blood, obtained in a trial of the OX40 agonist ivuxolimab. This sequence joins TRBV5-5 and TRBJ2-3, with TRBD1 matching over 7 bases. The sequence was obtained from an adult with an advanced solid tumor such as melanoma, head and neck, liver or kidney cancer. The DNA of the CDR3 is TGTGCCAGCAGCTTGCTAACAGGGGAAGCAGATACGCAGTATTTT. It encodes CASSLLTGEADTQYF.